This T cell receptor (beta chain) was captured by sequencing in a study of blood T cell repertoires in COVID-19. Per the authors' pipeline: It was from reference gene primer amplification that nucleated cell counts were estimated. TCRdb keeps only in-frame clones here, not all; method: immunoSEQ multiplex PCR. From that table come the V and J calls and clone size; the DNA was used to work out D and trimming. The table includes about 420,000 clones, 70% to 90% detected once. The ends were cut back, 4 bases at V and 4 bases at J, with 11 bases in the middle. Germline values: CDR1 SNHLY, CDR2 FYNNEI. The CDR3 extends over 14 amino acids. This clone was counted a single time. The sample contains more than one DNA sequence encoding this CDR3. During active infection, Seattle patients enrolled and were then monitored through disease.

This rearrangement joins TRBV2 to TRBJ1-5, with D unresolved. This sequence originates from a man aged 18 to 29 with COVID-19, enrolled during active disease. Input material: peripheral blood. DNA of the CDR3: TGTGCCAGCAGTGTGGATCGGGGAAATCAGCCCCAGCATTTT. Protein sequence: CASSVDRGNQPQHF.